The entry that follows covers one TCR beta chain sequence. Antigen specificity is unknown. This entry is derived from a study of beta chain features in type 1 diabetes. As for the study in general: Taken together, all samples contributed 90 million to 140 million examined sorted cells. Whole-study findings and limits: PCR might preferentially amplify shorter templates, equally in patients and controls. People with Type 1 diabetes carried modestly yet significantly shorter TCRB CDR3s in all four CD4+ subsets. Across patients, naive, central memory and Treg TCRB repertoires exhibited apparently greater similarity than was observed across healthy donors.

Expressed TCRB transcripts were sequenced after all isolated RNA was converted to cDNA. Sequencing used immunoSEQ multiplex PCR; TCRdb keeps in-frame clones, though not all of them. The sample has approximately 200,000 clones, over 9.5% seen once. This CDR3 comprises 16 residues. V gave up 10 bases and J gave up 3 bases; unmatched junction bases: 13. Germline V gives CDR1 KGHSH, CDR2 LQKENI. The source material was naive CD4+ T cells from blood. V usage is TRBV18 and J usage is TRBJ1-5; the match to TRBD1 covers 9 bases. The clonotype was recovered from a young woman in good health. CDR3 residues: CATSERTGVDNQPQHF. CDR3 coding DNA: TGTGCCACGTCGGAGAGGACAGGGGTTGACAATCAGCCCCAGCATTTT.